This T cell receptor beta chain was captured in a study of beta chain features in type 1 diabetes. This clone was seen a handful of times. Its antigen is unknown. Germline values: CDR1 SGHTS, CDR2 YDEGEE. Trimming pared 4 bases from V and 3 bases from J, leaving 11 bases between. This CDR3 region has 13 residues. The study reverse transcribed the entire isolated RNA, so it sequenced expressed TCRB transcripts. TCRdb's copy holds only in-frame clones and misses some; the assay was immunoSEQ multiplex PCR. The repertoire holds 300,000 to 450,000 clones, with over 8.5% as singletons. Study-wide results and limits: The study found moderately but significantly shorter TCRB CDR3s in all four CD4+ subsets of Type 1 diabetes patients.

The receptor comes from a young man with type 1 diabetes. The chain recombines TRBV5-8 with TRBJ2-7; tentatively, D is TRBD1 (6 bases). The sequenced sample was central memory CD4+ T cells from blood. The CDR3 DNA follows: TGTGCCAGCAGCAGATTACAGGGCTACGAGCAGTACTTC. Translated, it gives CASSRLQGYEQYF.